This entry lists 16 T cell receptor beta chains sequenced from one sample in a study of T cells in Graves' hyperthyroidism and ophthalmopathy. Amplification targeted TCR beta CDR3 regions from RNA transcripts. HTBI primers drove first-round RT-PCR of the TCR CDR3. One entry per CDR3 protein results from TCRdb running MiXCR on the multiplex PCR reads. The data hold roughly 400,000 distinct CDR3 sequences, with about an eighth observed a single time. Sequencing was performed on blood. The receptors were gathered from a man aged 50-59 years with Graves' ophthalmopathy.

CDR3 region: CASSLGPLRASGRVDEQYF. The CDR3 nucleotides read TGTGCCAGCAGCCTGGGGCCCCTTCGGGCTAGCGGGAGGGTCGACGAGCAGTACTTC. The chain uses TRBV7-9 and TRBJ2-7; 12 nucleotides line up with TRBD2. The CDR3 covers 19 residues. Per the germline V gene, CDR1 is SEHNR and CDR2 is FQNEAQ (reference sequence). The ends lost 5 bases at V and 5 bases at J; junction bases unmatched: 19.

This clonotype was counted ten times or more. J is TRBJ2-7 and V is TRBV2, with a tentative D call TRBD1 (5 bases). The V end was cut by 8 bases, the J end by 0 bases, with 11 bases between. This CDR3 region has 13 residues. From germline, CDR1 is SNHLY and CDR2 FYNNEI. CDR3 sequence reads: CASLAQGSYEQYF. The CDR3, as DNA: TGTGCCAGCCTGGCGCAGGGCTCCTACGAGCAGTACTTC.

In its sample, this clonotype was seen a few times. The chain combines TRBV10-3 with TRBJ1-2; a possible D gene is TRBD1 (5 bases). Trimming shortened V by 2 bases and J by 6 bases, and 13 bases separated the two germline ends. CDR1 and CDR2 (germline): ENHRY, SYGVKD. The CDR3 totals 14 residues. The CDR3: CAISEAGIGDGYTF. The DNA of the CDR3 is TGTGCCATCAGTGAGGCAGGGATCGGCGATGGCTACACCTTC.

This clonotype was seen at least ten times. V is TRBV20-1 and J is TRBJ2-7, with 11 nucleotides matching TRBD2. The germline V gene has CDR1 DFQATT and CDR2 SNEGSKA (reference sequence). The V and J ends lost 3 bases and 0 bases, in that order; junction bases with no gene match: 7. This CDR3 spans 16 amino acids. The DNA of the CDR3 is TGCAGTGCTAGTTCAGGCACTAGCGGGAGCTCCTACGAGCAGTACTTC. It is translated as CSASSGTSGSSYEQYF.

CDR3 region: CASSSRIGVGTSGGISYNEQFF. CDR3 nucleotides: TGTGCCAGCAGTTCCCGGATAGGGGTTGGGACTAGCGGGGGGATCTCCTACAATGAGCAGTTCTTC. The chain uses TRBV27 and TRBJ2-1, with TRBD2 matching over 15 bases. V shed 4 bases, J shed 0 bases, and the junction held 16 bases outside the gene matches. Per the germline V gene, CDR1 is MNHEY and CDR2 is SMNVEV (reference sequence). The CDR3 runs 22 residues.

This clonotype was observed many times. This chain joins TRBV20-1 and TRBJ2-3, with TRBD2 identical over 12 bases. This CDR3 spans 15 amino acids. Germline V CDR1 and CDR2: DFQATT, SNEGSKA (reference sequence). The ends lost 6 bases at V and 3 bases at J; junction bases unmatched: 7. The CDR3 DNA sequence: TGCAGTGCCAGACGTCTAGCGGGAGGGACAGATACGCAGTATTTT. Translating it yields CSARRLAGGTDTQYF.

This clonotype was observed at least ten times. The DNA for the CDR3 is TGTGCCAGCAGCTTCGCGCGTAATGAGCAGTTCTTC. As protein: CASSFARNEQFF. The rearrangement joins TRBV11-2 to TRBJ2-1; D unclear. CDR3 size: 12 residues. V lost 3 bases, J lost 7 bases, and 7 bases lay in between. Germline V CDR1 and CDR2: SGHAT, FQNNGV. The full variable domain, rest sourced from reference TRBV11-2 and TRBJ2-1, is EAGVAQSPRYKIIEKRQSVAFWCNPISGHATLYWYQQILGQGPKLLIQFQNNGVVDDSQLPKDRFSAERLKGVDSTLKIQPAKLEDSAVYLCASSFARNEQFFGPGTRLTVL.

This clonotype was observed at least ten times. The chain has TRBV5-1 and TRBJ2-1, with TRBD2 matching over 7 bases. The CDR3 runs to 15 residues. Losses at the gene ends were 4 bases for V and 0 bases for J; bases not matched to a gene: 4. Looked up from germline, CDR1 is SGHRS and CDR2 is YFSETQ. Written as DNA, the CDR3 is TGCGCCAGCAGCGCGCGGACTAGCTCCTACAATGAGCAGTTCTTC. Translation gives CASSARTSSYNEQFF.

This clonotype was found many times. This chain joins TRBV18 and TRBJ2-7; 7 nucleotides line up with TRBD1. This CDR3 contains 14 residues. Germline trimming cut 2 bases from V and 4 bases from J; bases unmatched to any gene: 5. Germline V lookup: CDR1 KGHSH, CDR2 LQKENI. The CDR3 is CASSPVQGIYEQYF. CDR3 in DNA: TGTGCCAGCTCACCAGTACAGGGGATATACGAGCAGTACTTC.

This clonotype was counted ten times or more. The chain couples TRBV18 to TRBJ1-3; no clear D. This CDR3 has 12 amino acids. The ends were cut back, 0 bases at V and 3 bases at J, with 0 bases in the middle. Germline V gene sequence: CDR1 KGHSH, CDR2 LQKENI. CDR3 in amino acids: CASSPPGNTIYF. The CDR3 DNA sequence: TGTGCCAGCTCACCACCTGGAAACACCATATATTTT.

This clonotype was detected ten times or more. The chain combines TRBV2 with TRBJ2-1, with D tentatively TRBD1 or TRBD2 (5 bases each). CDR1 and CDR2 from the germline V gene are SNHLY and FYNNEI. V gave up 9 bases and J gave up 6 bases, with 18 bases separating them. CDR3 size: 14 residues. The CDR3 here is CASAGTAKPNEQFF. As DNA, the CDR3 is TGTGCCAGTGCCGGGACGGCCAAACCCAATGAGCAGTTCTTC.

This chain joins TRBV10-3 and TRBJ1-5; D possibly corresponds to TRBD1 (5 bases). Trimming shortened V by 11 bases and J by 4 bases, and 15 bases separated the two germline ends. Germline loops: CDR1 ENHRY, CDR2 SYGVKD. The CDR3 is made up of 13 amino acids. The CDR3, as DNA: TGTGCCTCCCGACGGGGCGAGAATCAGCCCCAGCATTTT. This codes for CASRRGENQPQHF.

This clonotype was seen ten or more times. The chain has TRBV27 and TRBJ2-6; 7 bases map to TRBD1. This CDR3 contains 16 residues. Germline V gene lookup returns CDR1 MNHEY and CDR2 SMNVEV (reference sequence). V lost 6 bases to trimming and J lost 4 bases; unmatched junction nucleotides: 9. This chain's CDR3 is CASRATGVTGANVLTF. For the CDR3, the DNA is TGTGCCAGCAGAGCTACAGGGGTTACAGGGGCCAACGTCCTGACTTTC.

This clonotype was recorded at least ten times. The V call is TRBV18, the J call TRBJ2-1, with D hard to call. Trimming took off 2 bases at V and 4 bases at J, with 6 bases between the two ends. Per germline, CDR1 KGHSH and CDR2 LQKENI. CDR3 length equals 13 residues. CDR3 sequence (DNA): TGTGCCAGCTCACCAAACATATACAATGAGCAGTTCTTC. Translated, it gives CASSPNIYNEQFF.

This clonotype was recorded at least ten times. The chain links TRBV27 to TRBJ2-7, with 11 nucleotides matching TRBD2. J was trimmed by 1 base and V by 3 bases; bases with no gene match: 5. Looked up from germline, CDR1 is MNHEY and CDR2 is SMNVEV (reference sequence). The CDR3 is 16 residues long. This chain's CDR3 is CASSFLTSGMSYEQYF. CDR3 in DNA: TGTGCCAGCAGTTTTTTGACTAGCGGGATGTCCTACGAGCAGTACTTC.

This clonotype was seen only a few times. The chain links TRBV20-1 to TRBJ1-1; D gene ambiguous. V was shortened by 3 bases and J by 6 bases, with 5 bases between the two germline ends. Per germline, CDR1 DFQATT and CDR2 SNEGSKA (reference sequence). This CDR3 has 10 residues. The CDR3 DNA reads TGCAGTGCTAGGAGGCCTGAAGCTTTCTTT. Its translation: CSARRPEAFF.